The 9 T cell receptor beta chains listed next were all sequenced from one sample in a study of response to subunit inactivated influenza vaccine. Each CDR3 protein gets one entry after TCRdb re-called the RT-PCR reads with MiXCR. The repertoire holds about 620,000 distinct CDR3 sequences, with approximately 10% as singletons. In addition, the sample was reused for a study of T cells expressing NK-cell markers. That paper notes: Scientists made TCR beta cDNA using 5'RACE template switching with UMIs.

Here the sequenced sample was PBMCs from blood, taken on the day of vaccination. The receptors here all came from a middle-aged man who received an inactivated influenza vaccine.

There are a few counts of this clonotype. V gene TRBV7-2 combines with J gene TRBJ2-7; no firm D call. Germline-derived CDR1 and CDR2 are SGHTA and FQGNSA. Trimming shortened V by 1 base and J by 6 bases, and 10 bases separated the two germline ends. The CDR3 extends over 13 amino acids. DNA of the CDR3: TGTGCCAGCAGCTTAGGAATCGTTGGCGAGCAGTACTTC. This encodes CASSLGIVGEQYF.

This clonotype occurred a few times. The chain is built from TRBV11-2 and TRBJ2-2, with D unresolved. This CDR3 region has 16 residues. The germline CDR1 and CDR2 sequences are SGHAT and FQNNGV. V gave up 5 bases and J gave up 1 base, with 14 bases separating them. The CDR3 spells CASSPRTGVNTGELFF. The CDR3 nucleotides are TGTGCCAGCAGCCCACGGACGGGTGTGAACACCGGGGAGCTGTTTTTT.

The chain employs TRBV18 and TRBJ2-7, with 13 bases matching TRBD2. J gave up 2 bases and V 4 bases, and 8 bases lay outside the gene matches. The CDR3 has 17 residues. Germline loops: CDR1 KGHSH, CDR2 LQKENI. In DNA, the CDR3 is TGTGCCAGCTCACAAGGGACTAGCGGGGCCGCCCCCTACGAGCAGTACTTC. Protein product: CASSQGTSGAAPYEQYF.

V and J are TRBV5-1 and TRBJ2-1, with D perhaps TRBD1 or TRBD2 (6 bases each). CDR3 size: 15 residues. V lost 1 base and J 9 bases, leaving 17 bases between the germline ends. Germline CDR1 is SGHRS and CDR2 is YFSETQ. The CDR3 region is CASSLYQGTSGEQFF. DNA of the CDR3: TGCGCCAGCAGCTTGTACCAGGGGACTTCGGGTGAGCAGTTCTTC.

This clonotype showed up just a few times. CDR3 amino acids: CASSQQLGQGEETQYF. CDR3 DNA: TGTGCCAGCAGTCAACAATTGGGACAGGGGGAAGAGACCCAGTACTTC. The chain combines TRBV7-9 with TRBJ2-5; 11 bases match TRBD1. V was clipped by 6 bases and J by 3 bases; unmatched bases: 9. CDR1 and CDR2 from the germline V gene are SEHNR and FQNEAQ (reference sequence). The CDR3 covers 16 residues.

This clonotype was seen only a few times. J is TRBJ2-5 and V is TRBV7-2, with D tentatively TRBD2 (6 bases). Germline loops: CDR1 SGHTA, CDR2 FQGNSA. This CDR3 is 14 amino acids long. V shed 3 bases and J shed 3 bases, with 11 bases lying between them. CDR3 coding DNA: TGTGCCAGCAGCTTCAATAGCGGAAAAGAGACCCAGTACTTC. It specifies CASSFNSGKETQYF.

This clonotype appeared a few times. The chain is built from TRBV4-3 and TRBJ2-1, with 8 bases aligning to TRBD2. Germline lookup yields CDR1 LGHNA and CDR2 YSLEER. The CDR3 is 15 amino acids. V shed 5 bases and J 1 base; nucleotides not matched to a gene: 4. The CDR3 coding sequence is TGCGCCAGCAGCAGCGGGAGAGGTTCCTACAATGAGCAGTTCTTC. The encoded protein is CASSSGRGSYNEQFF.

This clonotype was detected only a few times. The J gene is TRBJ1-1, the V gene TRBV28, with 8 bases lining up with TRBD1. The V segment lost 5 bases and the J segment 9 bases; nucleotides outside the gene matches: 11. CDR3 length equals 14 residues. Germline CDR1 is MDHEN and CDR2 is SYDVKM. CDR3 sequence: CASSEVDRGYKAFF. In DNA, the CDR3 is TGTGCCAGCAGTGAGGTAGACAGGGGATATAAAGCTTTCTTT.

This clonotype was recorded many times. V is TRBV12-3 or TRBV12-4 and J is TRBJ2-2; 7 nucleotides agree with TRBD2. Trimming cost V 10 bases and J 1 base; bases outside gene matches: 6. This CDR3 has 14 residues. In DNA form, the CDR3 reads TGTGCCACCCGAGGGAGGGGGAACACCGGGGAGCTGTTTTTT. Its translation: CATRGRGNTGELFF.